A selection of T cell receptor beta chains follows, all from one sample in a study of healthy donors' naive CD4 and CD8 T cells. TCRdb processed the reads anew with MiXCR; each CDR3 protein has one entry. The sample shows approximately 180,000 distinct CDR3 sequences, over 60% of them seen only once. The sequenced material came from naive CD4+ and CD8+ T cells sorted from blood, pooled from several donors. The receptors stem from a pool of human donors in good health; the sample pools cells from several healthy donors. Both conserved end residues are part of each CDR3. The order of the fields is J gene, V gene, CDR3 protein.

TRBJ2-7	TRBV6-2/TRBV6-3	CASSSGQLYEQYF
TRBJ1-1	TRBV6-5	CASSYSFGFEAFF
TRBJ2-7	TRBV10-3	CAISVDREEQYF
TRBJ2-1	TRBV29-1	CSDSQRTYNEQFF
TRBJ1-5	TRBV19	CASSMGQGSNQPQHF
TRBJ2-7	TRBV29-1	CSVVQAAYEQYF
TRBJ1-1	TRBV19	CASVSPGLMNTEAFF
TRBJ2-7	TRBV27	CASSIKVNSYEQYF
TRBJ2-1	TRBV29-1	CSVEGGDTSNSYNEQFF
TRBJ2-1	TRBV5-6	CASTEGNEQFF
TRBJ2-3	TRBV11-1	CASSLNLGALNTQYF
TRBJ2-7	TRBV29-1	CSVVGQYEQYF
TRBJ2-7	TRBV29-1	CSVNLPWSAGSYEQYF
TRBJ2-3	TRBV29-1	CSDLGLSYTDTQYF
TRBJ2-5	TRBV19	CATRSPARGETQYF
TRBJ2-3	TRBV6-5	CASSSTLGQLSTDTQYF
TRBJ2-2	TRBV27	CASSYDMNTGELFF
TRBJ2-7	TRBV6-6	CAVRGTGAYYEQYF
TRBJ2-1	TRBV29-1	CSVVVRGQVNEQFF
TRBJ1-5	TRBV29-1	CSIGQGAQPQHF
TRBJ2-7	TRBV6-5	CASRRLLLAGGFNEQYF